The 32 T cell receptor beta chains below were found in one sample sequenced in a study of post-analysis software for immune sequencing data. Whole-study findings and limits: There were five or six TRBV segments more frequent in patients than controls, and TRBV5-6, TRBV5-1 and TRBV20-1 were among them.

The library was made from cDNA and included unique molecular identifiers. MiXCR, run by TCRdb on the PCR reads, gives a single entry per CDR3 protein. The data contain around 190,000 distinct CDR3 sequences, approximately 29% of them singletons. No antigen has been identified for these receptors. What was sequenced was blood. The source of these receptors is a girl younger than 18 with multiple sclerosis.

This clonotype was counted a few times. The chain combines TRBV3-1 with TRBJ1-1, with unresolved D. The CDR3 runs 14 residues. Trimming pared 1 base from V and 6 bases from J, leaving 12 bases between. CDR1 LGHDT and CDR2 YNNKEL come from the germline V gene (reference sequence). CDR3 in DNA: TGTGCCAGCAGCCAAGTGGGGTACCGCGCTGAAGCTTTCTTT. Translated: CASSQVGYRAEAFF.

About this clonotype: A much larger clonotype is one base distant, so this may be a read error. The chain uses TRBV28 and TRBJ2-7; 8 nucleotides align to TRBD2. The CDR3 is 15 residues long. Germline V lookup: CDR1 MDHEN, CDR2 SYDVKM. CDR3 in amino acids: CASSLGKRELYKQYF. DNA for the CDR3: TGTGCCAGCAGTTTGGGGAAGCGGGAGCTCTACAAGCAGTACTTC.

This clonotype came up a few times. The CDR3 sequence is CSAREVHPGQGNYGYTF. CDR3 coding DNA: TGCAGTGCTAGGGAGGTGCACCCGGGACAGGGAAACTATGGCTACACCTTC. The chain uses TRBV20-1 and TRBJ1-2, with 9 bases that match TRBD1. CDR1 and CDR2 (germline): DFQATT, SNEGSKA (reference sequence). J was trimmed by 2 bases and V by 3 bases; bases with no gene match: 13. CDR3 length: 17 amino acids.

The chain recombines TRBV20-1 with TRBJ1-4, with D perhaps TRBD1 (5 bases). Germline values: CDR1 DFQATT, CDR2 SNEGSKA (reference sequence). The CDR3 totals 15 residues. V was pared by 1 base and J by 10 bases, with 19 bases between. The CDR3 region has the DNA TGCAGTGCTAGAGCGGACATCGGCGGCTTTGGAAAACTGTTTTTT. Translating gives CSARADIGGFGKLFF.

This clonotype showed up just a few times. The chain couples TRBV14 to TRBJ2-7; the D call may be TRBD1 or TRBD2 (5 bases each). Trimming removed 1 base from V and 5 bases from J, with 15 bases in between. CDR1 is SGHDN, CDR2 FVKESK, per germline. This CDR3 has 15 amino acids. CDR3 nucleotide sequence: TGTGCCAGCAGCCAAGTTCGGGGACGCCCAAACGAGCAGTACTTC. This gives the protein CASSQVRGRPNEQYF.

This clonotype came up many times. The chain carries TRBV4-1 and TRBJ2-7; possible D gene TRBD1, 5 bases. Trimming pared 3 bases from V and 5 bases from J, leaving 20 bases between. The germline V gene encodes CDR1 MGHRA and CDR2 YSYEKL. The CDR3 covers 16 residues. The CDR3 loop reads CASSQGHGPPHHEQYF. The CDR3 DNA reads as TGCGCCAGCAGCCAGGGGCACGGCCCCCCACACCACGAGCAGTACTTC.

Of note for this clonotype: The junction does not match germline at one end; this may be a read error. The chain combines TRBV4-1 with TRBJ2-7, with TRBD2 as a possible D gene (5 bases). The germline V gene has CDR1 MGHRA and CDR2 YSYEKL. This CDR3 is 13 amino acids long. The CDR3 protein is CTSSQVRAKEQYF. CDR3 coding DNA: TGCACCAGCAGCCAAGTGCGGGCGAAAGAGCAGTACTTC.

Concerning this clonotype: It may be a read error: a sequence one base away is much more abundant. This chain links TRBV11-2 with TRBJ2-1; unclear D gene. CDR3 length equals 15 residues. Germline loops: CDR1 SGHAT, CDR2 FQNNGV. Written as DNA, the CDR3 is TGTGCCAGCAGCTTAGGCAGGATCTCCTACAATGAGCGGTTCTTC. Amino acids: CASSLGRISYNERFF.

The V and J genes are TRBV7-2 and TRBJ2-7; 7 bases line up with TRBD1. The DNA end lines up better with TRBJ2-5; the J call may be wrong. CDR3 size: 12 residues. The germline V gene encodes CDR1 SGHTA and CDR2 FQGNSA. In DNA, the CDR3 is TGTGCCAGCAGCTACAGGGGTGAGACCCAGTACTTC. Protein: CASSYRGETQYF.

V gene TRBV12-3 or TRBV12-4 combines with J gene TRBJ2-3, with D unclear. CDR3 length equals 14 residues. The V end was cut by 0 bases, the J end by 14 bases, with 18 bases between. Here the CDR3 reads CASSLALANEKLYF. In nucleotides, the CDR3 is TGTGCCAGCAGTTTAGCTTTGGCAAATGAAAAACTGTATTTT.

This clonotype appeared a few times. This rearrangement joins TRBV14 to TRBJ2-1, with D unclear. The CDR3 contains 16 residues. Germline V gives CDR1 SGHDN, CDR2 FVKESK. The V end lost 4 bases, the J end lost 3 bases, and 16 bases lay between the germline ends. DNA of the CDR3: TGTGCCAGCAGCCGATATACGGTCCACCTCTACAATGAGCAGTTCTTC. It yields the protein CASSRYTVHLYNEQFF.

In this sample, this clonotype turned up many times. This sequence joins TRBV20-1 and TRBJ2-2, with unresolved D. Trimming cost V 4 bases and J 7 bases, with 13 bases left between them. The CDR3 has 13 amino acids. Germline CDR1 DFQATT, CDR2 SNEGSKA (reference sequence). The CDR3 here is CSANDPSVGELFF. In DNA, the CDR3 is TGCAGTGCTAACGACCCCTCCGTCGGGGAGCTGTTTTTT.

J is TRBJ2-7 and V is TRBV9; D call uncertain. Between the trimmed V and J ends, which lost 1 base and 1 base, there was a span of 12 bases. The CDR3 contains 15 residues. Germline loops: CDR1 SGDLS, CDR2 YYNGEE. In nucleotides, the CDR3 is TGTGCCAGCAGCGTAACATCAGAAAATTCCTACGAGCAGTACTTC. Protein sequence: CASSVTSENSYEQYF.

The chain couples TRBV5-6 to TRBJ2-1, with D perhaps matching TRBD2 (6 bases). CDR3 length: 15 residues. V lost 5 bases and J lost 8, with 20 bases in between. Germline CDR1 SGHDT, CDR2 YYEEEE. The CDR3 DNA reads TGTGCCAGCAGTACTACCCTGGAGGGGTACGATGAGCAGTTCTTC. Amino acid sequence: CASSTTLEGYDEQFF.

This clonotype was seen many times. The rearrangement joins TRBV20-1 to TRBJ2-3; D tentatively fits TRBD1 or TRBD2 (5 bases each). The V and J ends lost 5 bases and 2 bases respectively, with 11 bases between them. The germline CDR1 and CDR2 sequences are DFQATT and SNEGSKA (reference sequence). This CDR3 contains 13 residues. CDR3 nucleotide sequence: TGCAGTGCTCGGGACGAGACCACAGATACGCAGTATTTT. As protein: CSARDETTDTQYF.

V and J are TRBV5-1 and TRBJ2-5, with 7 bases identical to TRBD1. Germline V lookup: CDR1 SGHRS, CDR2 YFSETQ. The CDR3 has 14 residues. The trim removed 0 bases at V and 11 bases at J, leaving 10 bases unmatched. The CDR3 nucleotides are TGCGCCAGCAGCTTGGTGGGGACAGTCTACGGGCAGTACTTC. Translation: CASSLVGTVYGQYF.

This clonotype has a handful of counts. The CDR3: CASSRKPRDISYEQYF. CDR3 in DNA: TGTGCCAGCAGTCGAAAACCCCGGGACATCTCCTACGAGCAGTACTTC. The rearrangement joins TRBV27 to TRBJ2-7; D is possibly TRBD1 (6 bases). CDR3 length equals 16 residues. Germline V gene sequence: CDR1 MNHEY, CDR2 SMNVEV (reference sequence). Trimming took off 5 bases at V and 0 bases at J, with 17 bases between the two ends.

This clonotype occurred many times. CDR3 residues: CSVETDRVETQYF. For the CDR3, the DNA is TGCAGCGTTGAGACGGACCGTGTGGAGACCCAGTACTTC. The V and J genes are TRBV29-1 and TRBJ2-5, with D unresolved. V lost 3 bases and J lost 5, with 13 bases in between. The germline gives CDR1 SQVTM, CDR2 ANQGSEA. CDR3 size: 13 residues.

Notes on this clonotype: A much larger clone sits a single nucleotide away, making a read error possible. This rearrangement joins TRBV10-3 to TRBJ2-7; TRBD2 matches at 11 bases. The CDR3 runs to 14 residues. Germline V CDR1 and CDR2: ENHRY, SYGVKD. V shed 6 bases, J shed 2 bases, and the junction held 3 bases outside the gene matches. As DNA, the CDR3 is TGTGCCATCAGGGGGACTAGCGGCCCCTACGAGCAGTACTTC. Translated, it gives CAIRGTSGPYEQYF.

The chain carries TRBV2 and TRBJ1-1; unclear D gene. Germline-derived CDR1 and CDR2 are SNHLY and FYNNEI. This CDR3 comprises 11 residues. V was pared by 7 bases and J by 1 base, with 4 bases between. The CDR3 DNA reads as TGTGCCAGCATGGGGAACACTGAAGCTTTCTTT. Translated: CASMGNTEAFF.

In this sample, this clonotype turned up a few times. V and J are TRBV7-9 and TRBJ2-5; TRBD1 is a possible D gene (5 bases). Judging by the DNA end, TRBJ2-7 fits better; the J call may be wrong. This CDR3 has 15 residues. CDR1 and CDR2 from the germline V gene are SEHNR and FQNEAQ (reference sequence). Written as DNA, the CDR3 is TGTGCCAGCAGCTTTCAAAACGGACACCTGGACGAGCAGTACTTC. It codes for CASSFQNGHLDEQYF.

The DNA for the CDR3 is TGTGCCACCAGTGCAGGGGACCCCTACTATGGCTACACCTTC. As protein: CATSAGDPYYGYTF. The genes are TRBV24-1 and TRBJ1-2; weak D call: TRBD1 (6 bases). The CDR3 extends over 14 amino acids. V dropped 5 bases and J dropped 3 bases, with 12 bases sitting between them. Per the germline V gene, CDR1 is KGHDR and CDR2 is SFDVKD.

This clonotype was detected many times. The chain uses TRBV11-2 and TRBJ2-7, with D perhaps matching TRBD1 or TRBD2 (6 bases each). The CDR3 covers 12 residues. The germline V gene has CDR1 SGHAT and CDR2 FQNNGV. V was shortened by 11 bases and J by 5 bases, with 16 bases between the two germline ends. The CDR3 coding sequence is TGTGCCGAAAGGGGGGTTAGTAACGAGCAGTACTTC. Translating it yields CAERGVSNEQYF.

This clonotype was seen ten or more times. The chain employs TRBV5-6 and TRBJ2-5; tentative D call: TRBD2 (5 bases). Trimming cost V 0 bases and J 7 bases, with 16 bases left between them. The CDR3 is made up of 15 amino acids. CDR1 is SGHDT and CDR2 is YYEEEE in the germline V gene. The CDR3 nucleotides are TGTGCCAGCAGCTTGGCCTATTTGGATCGGGGGACCCAGTACTTC. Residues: CASSLAYLDRGTQYF.

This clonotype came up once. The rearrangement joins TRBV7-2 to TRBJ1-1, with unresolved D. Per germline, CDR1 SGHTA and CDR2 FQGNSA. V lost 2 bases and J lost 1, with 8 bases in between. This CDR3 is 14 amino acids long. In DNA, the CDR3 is TGTGCCAGCAGCTTACTCATCTGGAACACTGAAGCTTTCTTT. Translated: CASSLLIWNTEAFF.

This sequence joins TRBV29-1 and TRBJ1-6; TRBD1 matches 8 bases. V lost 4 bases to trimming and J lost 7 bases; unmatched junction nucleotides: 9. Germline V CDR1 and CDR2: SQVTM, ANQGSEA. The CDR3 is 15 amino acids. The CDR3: CSVVTTTGANSPLHF. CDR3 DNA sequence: TGCAGCGTTGTAACGACGACAGGGGCCAATTCACCCCTCCACTTT.

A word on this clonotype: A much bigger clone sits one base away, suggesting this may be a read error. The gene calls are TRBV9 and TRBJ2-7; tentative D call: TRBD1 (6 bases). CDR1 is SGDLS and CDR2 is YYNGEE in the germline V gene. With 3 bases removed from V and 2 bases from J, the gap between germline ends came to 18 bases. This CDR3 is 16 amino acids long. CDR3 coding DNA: TGTGCCAGCAGCGCGGAGACAGGAAAAGGAGCCTACGAGCAGTACTTC. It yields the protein CASSAETGKGAYEQYF.

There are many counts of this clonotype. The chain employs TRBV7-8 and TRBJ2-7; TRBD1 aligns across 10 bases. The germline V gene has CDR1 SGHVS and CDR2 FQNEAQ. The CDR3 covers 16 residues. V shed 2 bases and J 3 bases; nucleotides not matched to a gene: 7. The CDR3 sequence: CASSLPPGTGVYEQYF. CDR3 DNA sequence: TGTGCCAGCAGCTTACCCCCCGGGACAGGGGTCTACGAGCAGTACTTC.

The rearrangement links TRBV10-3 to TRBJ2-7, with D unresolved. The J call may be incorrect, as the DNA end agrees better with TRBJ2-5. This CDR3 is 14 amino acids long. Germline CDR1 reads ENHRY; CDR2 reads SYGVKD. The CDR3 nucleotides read TGTGCCATCAGTGAGTCTCACTCTCAAGAGACCCAGTACTTC. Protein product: CAISESHSQETQYF.

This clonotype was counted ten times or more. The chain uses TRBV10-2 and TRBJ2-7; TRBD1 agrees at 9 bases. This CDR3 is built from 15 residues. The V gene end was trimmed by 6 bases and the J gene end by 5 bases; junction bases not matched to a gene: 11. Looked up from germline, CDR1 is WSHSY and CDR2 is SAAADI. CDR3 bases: TGCGCCAGCAGATCCCCCGGGACAGGGAAAAACGAGCAGTACTTC. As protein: CASRSPGTGKNEQYF.

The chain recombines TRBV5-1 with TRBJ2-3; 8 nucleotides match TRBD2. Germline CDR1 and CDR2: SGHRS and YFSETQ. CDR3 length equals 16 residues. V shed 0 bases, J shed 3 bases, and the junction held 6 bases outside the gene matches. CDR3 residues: CASSLARREETDTQYF. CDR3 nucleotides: TGCGCCAGCAGCTTGGCCCGGCGGGAGGAGACAGATACGCAGTATTTT.

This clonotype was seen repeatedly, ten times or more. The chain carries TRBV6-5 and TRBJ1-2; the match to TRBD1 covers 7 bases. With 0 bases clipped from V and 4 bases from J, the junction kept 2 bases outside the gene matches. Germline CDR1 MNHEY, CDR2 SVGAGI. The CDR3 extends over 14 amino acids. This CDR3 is CASSYSTGAYGYTF. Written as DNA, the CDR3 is TGTGCCAGCAGTTACTCCACAGGGGCCTATGGCTACACCTTC.